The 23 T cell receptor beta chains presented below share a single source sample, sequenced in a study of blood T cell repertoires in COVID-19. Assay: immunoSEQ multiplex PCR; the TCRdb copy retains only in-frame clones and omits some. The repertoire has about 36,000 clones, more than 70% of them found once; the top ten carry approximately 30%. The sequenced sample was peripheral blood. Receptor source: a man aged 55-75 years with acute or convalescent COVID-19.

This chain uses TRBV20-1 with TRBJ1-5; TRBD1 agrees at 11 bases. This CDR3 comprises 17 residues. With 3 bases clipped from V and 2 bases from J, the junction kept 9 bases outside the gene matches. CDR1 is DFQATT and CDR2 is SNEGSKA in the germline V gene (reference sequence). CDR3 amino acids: CSASELDRGPGNQPQHF. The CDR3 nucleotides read TGCAGTGCTAGTGAGTTGGACAGGGGGCCCGGCAATCAGCCCCAGCATTTT.

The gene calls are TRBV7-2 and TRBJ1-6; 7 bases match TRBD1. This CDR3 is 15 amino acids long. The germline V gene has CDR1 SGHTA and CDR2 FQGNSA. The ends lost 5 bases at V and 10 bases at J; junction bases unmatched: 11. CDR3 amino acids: CASSIIWDSRSPLHF. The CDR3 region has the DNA TGTGCCAGCAGCATAATCTGGGACAGTCGGTCACCCCTCCACTTT.

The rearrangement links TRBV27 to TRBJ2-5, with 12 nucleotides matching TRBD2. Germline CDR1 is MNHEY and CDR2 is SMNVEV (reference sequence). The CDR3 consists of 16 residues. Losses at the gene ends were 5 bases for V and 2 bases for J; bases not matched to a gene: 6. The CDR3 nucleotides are TGTGCCAGCAGTCCCACTAGCGGGAGGCATCAAGAGACCCAGTACTTC. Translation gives CASSPTSGRHQETQYF.

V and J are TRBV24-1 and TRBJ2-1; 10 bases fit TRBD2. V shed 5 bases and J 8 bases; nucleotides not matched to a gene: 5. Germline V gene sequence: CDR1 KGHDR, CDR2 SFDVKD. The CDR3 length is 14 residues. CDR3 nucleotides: TGTGCCACCAGTGGGGCTAGCGGGAGTTATGAGCAGTTCTTC. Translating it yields CATSGASGSYEQFF.

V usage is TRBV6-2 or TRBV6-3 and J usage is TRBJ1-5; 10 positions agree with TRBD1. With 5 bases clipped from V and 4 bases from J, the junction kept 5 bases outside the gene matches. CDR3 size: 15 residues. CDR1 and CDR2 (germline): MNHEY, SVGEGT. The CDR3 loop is CASSDPGQGNQPQHF. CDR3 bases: TGTGCCAGCAGTGATCCGGGACAGGGGAATCAGCCCCAGCATTTT.

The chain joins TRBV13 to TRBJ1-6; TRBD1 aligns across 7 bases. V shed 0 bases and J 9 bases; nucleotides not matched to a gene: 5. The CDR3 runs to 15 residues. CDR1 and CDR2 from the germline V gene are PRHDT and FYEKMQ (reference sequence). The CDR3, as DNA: TGTGCCAGCAGCTTAGGGACAGGGATATCTTCACCCCTCCACTTT. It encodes CASSLGTGISSPLHF.

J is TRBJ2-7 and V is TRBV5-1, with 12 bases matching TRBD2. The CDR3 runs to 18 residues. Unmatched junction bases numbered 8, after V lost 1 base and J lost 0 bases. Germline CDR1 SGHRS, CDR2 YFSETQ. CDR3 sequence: CASSLNLAGGASSYEQYF. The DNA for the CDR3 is TGCGCCAGCAGCTTGAATCTAGCGGGAGGGGCGAGCTCCTACGAGCAGTACTTC.

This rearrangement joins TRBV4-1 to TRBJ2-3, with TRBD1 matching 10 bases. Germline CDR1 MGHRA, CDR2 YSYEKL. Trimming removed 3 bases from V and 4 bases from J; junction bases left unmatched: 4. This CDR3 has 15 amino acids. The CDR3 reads CASSQGQGSSDTQYF. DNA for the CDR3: TGCGCCAGCAGCCAGGGACAGGGGAGTTCAGATACGCAGTATTTT.

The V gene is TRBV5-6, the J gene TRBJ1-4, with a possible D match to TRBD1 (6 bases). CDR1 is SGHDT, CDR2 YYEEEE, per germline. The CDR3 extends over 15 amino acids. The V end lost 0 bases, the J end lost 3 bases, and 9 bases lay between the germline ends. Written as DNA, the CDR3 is TGTGCCAGCAGCTTGGTGGGGGCCTCTAATGAAAAACTGTTTTTT. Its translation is CASSLVGASNEKLFF.

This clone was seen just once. CDR3 bases: TGTGCCAGCAGTTCAACCCGGACAGGATCCTACGAGCAGTACTTC. It yields the protein CASSSTRTGSYEQYF. V and J are TRBV27 and TRBJ2-7; 7 positions match TRBD1. The V segment lost 4 bases and the J segment 1 base; nucleotides outside the gene matches: 7. Per germline, CDR1 MNHEY and CDR2 SMNVEV (reference sequence). The CDR3 runs to 15 residues.

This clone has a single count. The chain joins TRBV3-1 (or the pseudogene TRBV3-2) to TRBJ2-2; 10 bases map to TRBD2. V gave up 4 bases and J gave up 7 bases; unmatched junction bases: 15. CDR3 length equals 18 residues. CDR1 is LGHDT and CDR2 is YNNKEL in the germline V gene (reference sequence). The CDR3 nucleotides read TGTGCCAGCAGCCTCCTTGGGCTAGCGGGAGCCCCAGGCGGGGAGCTGTTTTTT. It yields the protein CASSLLGLAGAPGGELFF.

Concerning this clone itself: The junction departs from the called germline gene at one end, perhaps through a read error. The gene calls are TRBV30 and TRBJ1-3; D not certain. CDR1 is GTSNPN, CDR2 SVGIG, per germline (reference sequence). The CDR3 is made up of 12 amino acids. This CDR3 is CAWTGSGNTIYF. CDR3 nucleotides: TGTGCGTGGACGGGTTCTGGAAACACCATATATTTT.

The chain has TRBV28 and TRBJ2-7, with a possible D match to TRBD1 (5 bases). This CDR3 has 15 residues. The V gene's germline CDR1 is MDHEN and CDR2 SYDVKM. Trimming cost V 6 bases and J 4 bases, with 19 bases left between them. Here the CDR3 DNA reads TGTGCCAGCAGACAGTACACAGGTTTAGAGTACGAGCAGTACTTC. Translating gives CASRQYTGLEYEQYF.

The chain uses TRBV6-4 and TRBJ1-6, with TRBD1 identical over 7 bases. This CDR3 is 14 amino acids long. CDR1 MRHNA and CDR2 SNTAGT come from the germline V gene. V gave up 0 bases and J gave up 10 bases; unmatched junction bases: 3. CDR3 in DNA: TGTGCCAGCAGTGACTCGAACAGGGGATCACCCCTCCACTTT. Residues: CASSDSNRGSPLHF.

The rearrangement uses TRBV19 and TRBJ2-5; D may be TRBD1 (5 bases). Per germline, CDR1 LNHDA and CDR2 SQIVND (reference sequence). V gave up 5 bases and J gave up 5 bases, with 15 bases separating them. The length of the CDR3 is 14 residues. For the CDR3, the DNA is TGTGCCAGTAGTCCCACCGTGACAGAGGAGACCCAGTACTTC. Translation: CASSPTVTEETQYF.

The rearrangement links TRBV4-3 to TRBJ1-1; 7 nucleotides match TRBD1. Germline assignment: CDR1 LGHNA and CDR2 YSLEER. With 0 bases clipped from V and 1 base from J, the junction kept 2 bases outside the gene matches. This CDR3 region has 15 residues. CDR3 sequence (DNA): TGCGCCAGCAGCCAAGATAGGGGGCGGAACACTGAAGCTTTCTTT. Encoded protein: CASSQDRGRNTEAFF.

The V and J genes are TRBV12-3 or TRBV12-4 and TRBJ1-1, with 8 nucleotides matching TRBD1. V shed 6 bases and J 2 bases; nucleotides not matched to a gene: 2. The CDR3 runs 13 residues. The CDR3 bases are TGTGCCAGCAGAGACAGGGGCAACACTGAAGCTTTCTTT. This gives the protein CASRDRGNTEAFF.

This chain's CDR3 is CASSPGATYYGYTF. CDR3 sequence (DNA): TGTGCCAGCAGTCCAGGGGCTACATACTATGGCTACACCTTC. The chain employs TRBV28 and TRBJ1-2, with TRBD1 as a possible D gene (6 bases). The CDR3 spans 14 residues. V was trimmed by 5 bases and J by 3 bases, leaving 13 bases between them. Germline CDR1 and CDR2: MDHEN and SYDVKM.

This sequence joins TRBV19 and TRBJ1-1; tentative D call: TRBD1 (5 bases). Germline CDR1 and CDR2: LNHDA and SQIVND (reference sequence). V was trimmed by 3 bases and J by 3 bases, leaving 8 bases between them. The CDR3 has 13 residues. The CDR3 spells CASSIVQDTEAFF. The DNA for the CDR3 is TGTGCCAGTAGTATTGTACAGGACACTGAAGCTTTCTTT. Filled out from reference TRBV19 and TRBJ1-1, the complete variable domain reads DGGITQSPKYLFRKEGQNVTLSCEQNLNHDAMYWYRQDPGQGLRLIYYSQIVNDFQKGDIAEGYSVSREKKESFPLTVTSAQKNPTAFYLCASSIVQDTEAFFGQGTRLTVV.

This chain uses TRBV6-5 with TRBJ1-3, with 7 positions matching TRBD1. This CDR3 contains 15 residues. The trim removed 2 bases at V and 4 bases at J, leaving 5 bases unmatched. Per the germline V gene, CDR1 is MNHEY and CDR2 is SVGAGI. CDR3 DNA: TGTGCCAGCAGTTACGACAGGGCCCCCGGAAACACCATATATTTT. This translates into CASSYDRAPGNTIYF.

CDR3 sequence (DNA): TGTGCCAGCAGCGTAGTTGGTAGCGGGAGAGGAACTGAGACCCAGTACTTC. It translates to CASSVVGSGRGTETQYF. The rearrangement uses TRBV9 and TRBJ2-5, with 9 nucleotides matching TRBD2. The CDR3 has 17 residues. V trimming: 0 bases; J trimming: 5 bases; junction bases outside the gene matches: 11. The V gene's germline CDR1 is SGDLS and CDR2 YYNGEE.

The CDR3 is CASSYSGEGPNEQFF. In DNA form, the CDR3 reads TGTGCCAGCAGTTACTCGGGGGAGGGCCCCAATGAGCAGTTCTTC. The chain is built from TRBV6-6 and TRBJ2-1; 7 nucleotides line up with TRBD2. Per germline, CDR1 MNHNY and CDR2 SVGAGI (reference sequence). Trimming took 0 bases from V and 6 from J; bases not matched to a gene: 5. The CDR3 length is 15 residues.

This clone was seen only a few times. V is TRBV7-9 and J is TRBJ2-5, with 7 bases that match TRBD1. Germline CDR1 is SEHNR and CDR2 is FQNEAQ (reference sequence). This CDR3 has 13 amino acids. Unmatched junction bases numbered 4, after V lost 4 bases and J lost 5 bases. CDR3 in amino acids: CASSSDRVETQYF. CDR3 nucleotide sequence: TGTGCCAGCAGCTCTGACAGGGTCGAGACCCAGTACTTC.